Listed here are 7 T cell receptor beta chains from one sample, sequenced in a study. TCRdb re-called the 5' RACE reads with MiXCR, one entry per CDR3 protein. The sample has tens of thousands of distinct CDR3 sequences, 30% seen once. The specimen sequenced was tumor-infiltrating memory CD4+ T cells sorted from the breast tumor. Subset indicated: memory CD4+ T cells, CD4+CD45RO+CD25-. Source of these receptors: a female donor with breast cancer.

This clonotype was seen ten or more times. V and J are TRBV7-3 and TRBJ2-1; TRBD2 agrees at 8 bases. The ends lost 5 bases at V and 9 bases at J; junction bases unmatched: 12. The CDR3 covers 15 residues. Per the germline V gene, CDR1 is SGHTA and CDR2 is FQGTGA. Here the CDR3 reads CASSPSPGLVGEQFF. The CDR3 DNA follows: TGTGCCAGCAGCCCGTCGCCGGGACTAGTAGGTGAGCAGTTCTTC.

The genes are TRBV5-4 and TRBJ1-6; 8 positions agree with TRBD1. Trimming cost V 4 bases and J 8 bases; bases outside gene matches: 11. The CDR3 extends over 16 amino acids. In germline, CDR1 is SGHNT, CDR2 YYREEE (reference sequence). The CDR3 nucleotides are TGTGCCAGCAGCCCCTCGGACAGGGTGTTTGATTCACCCCTCCACTTT. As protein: CASSPSDRVFDSPLHF.

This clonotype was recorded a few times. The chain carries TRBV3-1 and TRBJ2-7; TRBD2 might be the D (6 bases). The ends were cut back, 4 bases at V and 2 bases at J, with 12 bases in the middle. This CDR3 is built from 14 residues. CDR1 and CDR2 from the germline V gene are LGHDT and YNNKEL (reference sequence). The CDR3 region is CASSPQRVAYEQYF. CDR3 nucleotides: TGTGCCAGCAGCCCCCAGCGGGTCGCCTACGAGCAGTACTTC.

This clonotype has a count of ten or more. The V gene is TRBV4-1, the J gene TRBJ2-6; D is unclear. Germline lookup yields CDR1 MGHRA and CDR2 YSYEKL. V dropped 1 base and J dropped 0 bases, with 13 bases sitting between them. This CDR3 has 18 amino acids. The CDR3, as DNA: TGCGCCAGCAGCCAAGTCGGGCTAAGGTTCTCTGGGGCCAACGTCCTGACTTTC. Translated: CASSQVGLRFSGANVLTF.

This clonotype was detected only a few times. In DNA form, the CDR3 reads TGTGCCAGCAGTGTGGGACTACAGACAACTAATGAAAAACTGTTTTTT. Residues: CASSVGLQTTNEKLFF. V is TRBV27 and J is TRBJ1-4; D possibly corresponds to TRBD1 (5 bases). The CDR3 contains 16 residues. V lost 5 bases to trimming and J lost 0 bases, with 13 bases between them. The V gene's germline CDR1 is MNHEY and CDR2 SMNVEV (reference sequence).

The CDR3 DNA sequence: TGCGCCAGCAGCCAAGATGGGACTCTCTACGAGCAGTACTTC. Its protein is CASSQDGTLYEQYF. This chain uses TRBV4-1 with TRBJ2-7; tentative D call: TRBD2 (6 bases). V was shortened by 0 bases and J by 3 bases, with 9 bases between the two germline ends. CDR3 length: 14 residues. Germline values: CDR1 MGHRA, CDR2 YSYEKL.

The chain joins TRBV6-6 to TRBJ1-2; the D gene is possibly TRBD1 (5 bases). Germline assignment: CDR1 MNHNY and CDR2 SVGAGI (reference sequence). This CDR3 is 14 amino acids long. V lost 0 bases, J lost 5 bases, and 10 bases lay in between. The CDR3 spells CASSYSPGNYGYTF. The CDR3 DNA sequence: TGTGCCAGCAGTTACTCGCCAGGGAATTATGGCTACACCTTC.